This T cell receptor (beta chain) comes out of a study of T cell repertoires in ileal Crohn's disease. Study in general: Surgery for a complication: stricturing in approximately 60%, penetrating in approximately 39%. Study findings and constraints: Clonal expansions were more frequent in active smokers than non-smokers at surgery. Compared with CD4 T cells, sorted CD8 cells carried more expanded clones.

Only a few counts were recorded for this clone. Antigen specificity is unknown. The ends lost 3 bases at V and 3 bases at J; junction bases unmatched: 5. Per germline, CDR1 SGDLS and CDR2 YYNGEE. This CDR3 is 15 amino acids long. Produced via immunoSEQ multiplex PCR; TCRdb's table is partial and in-frame only. Found here are some 30,000 clones, around three quarters of them singletons; the top ten hold around 20%. The chain couples TRBV9 to TRBJ2-3; TRBD1 aligns across 9 bases. The specimen was ileal tissue. This clonotype originated in an adult with Crohn's disease. CDR3 protein: CASSDRGLGTDTQYF. As DNA, the CDR3 is TGTGCCAGCAGCGACAGGGGGCTCGGTACAGATACGCAGTATTTT.